Sequencing of this T cell receptor (beta chain) was carried out in a study of blood T cell repertoires in COVID-19. Looking at the study overall: The study drew acute and convalescent COVID-19 samples from the United States, Italy and Spain. The cDNA or gDNA used as material had been derived from T cells, B-cell-depleted T cells, or PBMCs.

Source study methods: Estimates of nucleated cell counts were drawn from the amplification of reference gene primers. TCRdb's table, derived via immunoSEQ multiplex PCR, lists solely in-frame clones and lacks some. V, J and clone size reflect that table, while D and trimming were determined from the DNA. The sample includes about 160,000 clones, roughly 80% seen only once; the top ten take approximately 15%. V shed 1 base and J 4 bases; nucleotides not matched to a gene: 6. Germline-derived CDR1 and CDR2 are SGHVS and FNYEAQ. The CDR3 is 15 amino acids. Sequenced material: peripheral blood. This sequence was found in an elderly woman with acute or convalescent COVID-19. The chain combines TRBV7-6 with TRBJ2-5; TRBD1 matches 7 bases. CDR3 region: CASSLVKGAGETQYF. The CDR3 DNA follows: TGTGCCAGCAGCTTAGTTAAGGGGGCGGGAGAGACCCAGTACTTC.